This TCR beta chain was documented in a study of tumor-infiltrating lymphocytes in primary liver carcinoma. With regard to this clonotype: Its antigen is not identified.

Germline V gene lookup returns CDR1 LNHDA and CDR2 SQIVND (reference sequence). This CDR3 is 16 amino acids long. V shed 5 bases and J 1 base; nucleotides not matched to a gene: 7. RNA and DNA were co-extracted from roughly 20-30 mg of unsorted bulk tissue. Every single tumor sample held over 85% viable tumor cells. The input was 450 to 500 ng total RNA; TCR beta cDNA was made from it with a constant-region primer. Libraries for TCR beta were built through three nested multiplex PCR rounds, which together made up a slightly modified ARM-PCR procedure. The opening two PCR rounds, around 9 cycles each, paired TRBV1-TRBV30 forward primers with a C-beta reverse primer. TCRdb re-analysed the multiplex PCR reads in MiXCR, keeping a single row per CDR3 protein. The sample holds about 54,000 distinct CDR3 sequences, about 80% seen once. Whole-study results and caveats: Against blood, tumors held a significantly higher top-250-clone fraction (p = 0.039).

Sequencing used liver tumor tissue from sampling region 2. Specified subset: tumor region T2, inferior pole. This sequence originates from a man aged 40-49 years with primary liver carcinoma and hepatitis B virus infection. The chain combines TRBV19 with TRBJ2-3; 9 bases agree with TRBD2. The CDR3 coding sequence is TGTGCCAGTAGTGTTCTTAGCGGGAGCGGCACAGATACGCAGTATTTT. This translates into CASSVLSGSGTDTQYF.